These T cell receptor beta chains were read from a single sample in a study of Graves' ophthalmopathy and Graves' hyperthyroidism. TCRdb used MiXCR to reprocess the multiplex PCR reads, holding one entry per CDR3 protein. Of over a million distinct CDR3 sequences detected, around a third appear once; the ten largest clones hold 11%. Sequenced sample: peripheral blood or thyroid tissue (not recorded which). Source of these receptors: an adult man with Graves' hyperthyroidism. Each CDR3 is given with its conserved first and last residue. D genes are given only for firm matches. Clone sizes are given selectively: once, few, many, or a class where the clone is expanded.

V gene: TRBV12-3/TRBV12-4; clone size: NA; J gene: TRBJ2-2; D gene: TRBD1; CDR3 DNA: TGTGCCAGCAGTCCCTTAGACAGGGGGACCGGGGAGCTGTTTTTT; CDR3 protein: CASSPLDRGTGELFF
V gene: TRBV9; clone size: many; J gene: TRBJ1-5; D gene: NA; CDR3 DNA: TGTGCCAGCAGCGTAGCTGAAGGTCAGCCCCAGCATTTT; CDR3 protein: CASSVAEGQPQHF
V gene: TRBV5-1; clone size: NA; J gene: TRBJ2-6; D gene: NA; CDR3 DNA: TGCGCCAGCAGCTTGGGCCTGGGGGCTTCTGGGGCCAACGTCCTGACTTTC; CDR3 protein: CASSLGLGASGANVLTF
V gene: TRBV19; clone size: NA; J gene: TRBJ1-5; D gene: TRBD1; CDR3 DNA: TGTGCCAGTAGTTCGGACAGGGGACACCAAGAGACCCAGCATTTT; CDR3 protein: CASSSDRGHQETQHF
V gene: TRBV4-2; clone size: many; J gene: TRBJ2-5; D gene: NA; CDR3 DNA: TGTGCCAGCAGCCAAGGCCGGCTGGAAGGGACCCAGTACTTC; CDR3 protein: CASSQGRLEGTQYF
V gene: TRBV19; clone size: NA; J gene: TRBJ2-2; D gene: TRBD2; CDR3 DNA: TGTGCCAGTAGTTTTATCGGACTAGCGGGGCGGAACACCGGGGAGCTGTTTTTT; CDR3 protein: CASSFIGLAGRNTGELFF
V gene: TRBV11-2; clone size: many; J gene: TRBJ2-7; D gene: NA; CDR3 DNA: TGTGCCAGCAGCTTAGGACGTGGGGTCAGGCCCTACGAGCAGTACTTC; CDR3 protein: CASSLGRGVRPYEQYF
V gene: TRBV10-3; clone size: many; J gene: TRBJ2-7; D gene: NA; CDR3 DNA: TGTGCCATCAGTGGTTCGGCAGGCTCCTACGAGCAGTACTTC; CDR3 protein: CAISGSAGSYEQYF
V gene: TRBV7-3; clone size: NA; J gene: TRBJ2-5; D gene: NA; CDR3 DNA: TGTGCCAGCAGCACCCGGAGGGGCCTAGAGACCCAGTACTTC; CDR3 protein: CASSTRRGLETQYF
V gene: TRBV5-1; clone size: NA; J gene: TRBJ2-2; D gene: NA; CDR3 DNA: TGCGCCAGCAGCTTATCGCAGGGAGGCACCGGGGAGCTGGTTTTT; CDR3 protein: CASSLSQGGTGELVF
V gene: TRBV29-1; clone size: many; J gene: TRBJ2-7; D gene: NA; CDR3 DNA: TGCAGCGTTGAAGATTTGGGGGGATCCTACGAGCAGTACTTC; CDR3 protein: CSVEDLGGSYEQYF
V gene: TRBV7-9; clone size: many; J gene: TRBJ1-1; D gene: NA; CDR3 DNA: TGTGCCAGCAGCTCTCATAGGGGCAGCACTGAAGCTTTCTTT; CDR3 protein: CASSSHRGSTEAFF
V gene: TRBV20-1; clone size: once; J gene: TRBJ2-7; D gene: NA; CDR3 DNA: TGCAGTGCTAGGCCAGGGATCGACTACGAGCAGTACTTC; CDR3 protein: CSARPGIDYEQYF
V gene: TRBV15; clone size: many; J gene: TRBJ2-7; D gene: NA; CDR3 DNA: TGTGCCACCAGCAGAGATCCGGACAGCTACGAGCAGTACTTC; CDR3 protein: CATSRDPDSYEQYF
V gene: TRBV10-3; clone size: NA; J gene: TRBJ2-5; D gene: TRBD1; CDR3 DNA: TGTGCCATCAGCCCGGGACAGGGGGCTTTGACCCAGTACTTC; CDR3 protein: CAISPGQGALTQYF
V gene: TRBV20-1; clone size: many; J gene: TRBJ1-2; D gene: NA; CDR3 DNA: TGCAGTGCTAGATACGCGACCGGTTATGGCTACACCTTC; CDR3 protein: CSARYATGYGYTF
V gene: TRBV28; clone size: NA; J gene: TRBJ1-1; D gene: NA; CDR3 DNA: TGTGCCAGCAGTTCTCACCAGGGGACGAACACTGAAGCTTTCTTT; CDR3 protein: CASSSHQGTNTEAFF
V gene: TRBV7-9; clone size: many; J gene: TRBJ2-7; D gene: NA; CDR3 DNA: TGTGCCAGCAGCCCACCGACAGCGAACTACGAGCAGTACTTC; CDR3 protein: CASSPPTANYEQYF
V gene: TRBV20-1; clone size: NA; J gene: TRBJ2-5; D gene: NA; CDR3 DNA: TGCAGTGCTAGGGAGGTCAGGCAAGAGACCCAGTACTTC; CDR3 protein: CSAREVRQETQYF
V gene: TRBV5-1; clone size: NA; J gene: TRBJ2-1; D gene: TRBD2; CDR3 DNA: TGCGCCAGCAGAGGGACTAGCGGGAGCCCGACCGGGGAGCTGTTCTTC; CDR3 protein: CASRGTSGSPTGELFF
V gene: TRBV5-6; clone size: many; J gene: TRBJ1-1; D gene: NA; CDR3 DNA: TGTGCCAGCAGCTTGGGACAAATCAACACTGAAGCTTTCTTT; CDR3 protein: CASSLGQINTEAFF
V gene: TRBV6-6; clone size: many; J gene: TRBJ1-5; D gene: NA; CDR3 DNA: TGTGCCAGCAGCGAATACAGGATCAATCAGCCCCAGCATTTT; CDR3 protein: CASSEYRINQPQHF
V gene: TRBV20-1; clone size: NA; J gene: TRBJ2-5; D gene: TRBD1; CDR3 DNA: TGCAGTGCTAGCAGACAGGGTCTCCATATGTTGCAGTACTTC; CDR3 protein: CSASRQGLHMLQYF
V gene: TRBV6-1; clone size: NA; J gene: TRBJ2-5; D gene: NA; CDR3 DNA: TGTGCCAGCAGTGAAGGGCCACAGGGAGTACAAGAGACCCAGTACTTC; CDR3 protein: CASSEGPQGVQETQYF
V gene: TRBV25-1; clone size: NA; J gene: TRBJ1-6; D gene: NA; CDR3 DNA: TGTGCCAGCTCACCACCAACAGGCCCTAATTCACCCCTCCACTTT; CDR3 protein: CASSPPTGPNSPLHF
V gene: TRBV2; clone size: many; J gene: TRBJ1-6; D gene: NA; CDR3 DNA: TGTGCCAGCTCCGGACAGATCGGCCGTTCACCCCTCCACTTT; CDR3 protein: CASSGQIGRSPLHF
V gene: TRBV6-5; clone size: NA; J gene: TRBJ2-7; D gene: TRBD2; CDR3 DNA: TGTGCCAGCAGTTACAAGCGGGACCCATGGCCGGGGGAGCAGTACTTC; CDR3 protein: CASSYKRDPWPGEQYF
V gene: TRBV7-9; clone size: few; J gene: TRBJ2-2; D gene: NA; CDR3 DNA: NA; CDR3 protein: CASSSTGGSPGSCFF
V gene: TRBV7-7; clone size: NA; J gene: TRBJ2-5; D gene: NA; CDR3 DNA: TGTGCCAGCAGCTCAACAGCCGACAGTCAAGAGACCCAGTACTTC; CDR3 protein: CASSSTADSQETQYF
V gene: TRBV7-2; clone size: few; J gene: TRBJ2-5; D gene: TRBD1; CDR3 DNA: TGTGCCAGCAGGTCTGGGACAGGGGGGCGGTTCGCAGGCCAGTACTTC; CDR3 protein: CASRSGTGGRFAGQYF
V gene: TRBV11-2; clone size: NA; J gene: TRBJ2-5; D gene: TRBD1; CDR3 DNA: TGTGCCAGCAGAGTTGGGACAGGGGTAGAGACCCAGTACTTC; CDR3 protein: CASRVGTGVETQYF
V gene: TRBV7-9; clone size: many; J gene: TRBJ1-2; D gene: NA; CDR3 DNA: TGTGCCAGCTCCTTCGGGGAGTCCCCTGGCTATGGCTACACCTTC; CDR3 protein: CASSFGESPGYGYTF